This record looks at one TCR beta chain sequence and its context. These data originate in a study of blood T cells in healthy people across ages. Trimming took 1 base from V and 2 from J, leaving 6 bases between them. The CDR3 sequence is 14 residues long. Germline V gene lookup returns CDR1 LGHNT and CDR2 FRNRAP. Next came a second PCR, run for 7 to 11 cycles, which used a sample-barcoded 5' primer along with a J-beta primer mix. TCRdb processed the 5' RACE reads anew with MiXCR; each CDR3 protein has one entry. The data contain around 1,500,000 distinct CDR3 sequences, roughly 30% of them singletons.

This sequence joins TRBV12-5 and TRBJ2-1; D gene unclear. The TCR sequence derives from a woman in her thirties in good health. Sequencing was carried out using blood. CDR3 sequence (DNA): TGTGCTAGTGGTTTGGGCCGCCCCTACAATGAGCAGTTCTTC. The encoded protein is CASGLGRPYNEQFF.